This TCR beta chain was sequenced in a study of graft-versus-host responses after intestinal transplantation. Overall study: All recipients got anti-thymocyte globulin induction, then tacrolimus and steroids for approximately 3 years. Study-level points and caveats: The highest levels of circulating GvH clones went along with early declines in HvG clones after transplant. In patients with graft-donor T cell macrochimerism, allograft graft-versus-host to host-versus-graft clonal ratios were high. GvH clones surfaced in recipient marrow, some emerging earlier in ileum or blood.

The trim removed 6 bases at V and 0 bases at J, leaving 10 bases unmatched. Germline CDR1 MDHEN, CDR2 SYDVKM. The CDR3 loop spans 17 amino acids. A word on this clone: Its antigen is undetermined.

Measured with immunoSEQ multiplex PCR; TCRdb has only the in-frame clones, and not every one. The sample has over 85,000 clones; just under 95% are singletons. This sequence joins TRBV28 and TRBJ2-2; 7 nucleotides align to TRBD1. The sample was unstimulated CD8+ T cells sorted from spleen or lymph node cells, taken before intestinal transplant. The sequence derives from a human donor who received an intestinal transplant. CDR3 nucleotide sequence: TGTGCCAGCAGGAAGGGACAGTTAATAACGAACACCGGGGAGCTGTTTTTT. Protein: CASRKGQLITNTGELFF. Complete variable domain (other parts from reference TRBV28 and TRBJ2-2): DVKVTQSSRYLVKRTGEKVFLECVQDMDHENMFWYRQDPGLGLRLIYFSYDVKMKEKGDIPEGYSVSREKKERFSLILESASTNQTSMYLCASRKGQLITNTGELFFGEGSRLTVL.